This T cell receptor beta chain was identified in a study of T-cell memory formation after mild COVID-19 (dated by TCRdb to 2020 to 2022). About the full investigation: Most TCR sequence clusters were specific to one of the two donors. In a couple of donors, T-cell clones that expanded and contracted after mild COVID-19 were followed by sequencing TCRalpha and TCRbeta repertoires longitudinally. Two young, previously healthy adult volunteers, one female and one male, were included in the cohort.

PBMCs were isolated by Ficoll-Paque density gradient centrifugation. These reads were obtained on an Illumina NovaSeq 6000. cDNA libraries for TCRalpha and TCRbeta were prepared by 5'RACE using constant-segment primers, with sample barcodes and unique molecular identifiers added. Trizol reagent was used to extract RNA from every sample. Library amplification was performed in two PCR steps, and a second sample barcode and Illumina TruSeq adapters were introduced in the second step. Libraries were sequenced on an Illumina NovaSeq with 2 x 150 bp paired-end reads. The published analysis was carried out like this. The reads were demultiplexed and collapsed into UMI-guided consensus sequences using migec v1.2.7. Using mixcr v2.1.11, the UMI consensuses were aligned to TRA and TRB V and J templates and assembled into clonotypes. A clonotype was counted as expanded or contracted only when both edgeR and NoisET called the clonotype significant, with the noise models trained on biological replicates. edgeR calls used a false discovery rate-adjusted p below 0.01 and a log2 fold-change threshold of 1. As an exploratory analysis of dynamics, max-normalized trajectories of the 1000 most abundant clonotypes were examined by PCA with hierarchical clustering. The CD4 or CD8 phenotype of responding clones was assigned using the separately sequenced CD4+ and CD8+ repertoires. The public reads were run again by TCRdb, first through fastp at Q25 and then through MiXCR, and only productive beta chains were kept. Rows with a matching CDR3 protein are joined into one entry that keeps the most common DNA and genes. The V and J calls, along with clone size, are taken from TCRdb and not from the paper's own processing. For this sample there are 450,000 or so distinct CDR3 sequences; roughly 25% appear just once. Clones ranked in the top ten supply 9.5% to 15% of the sample.

The research as a whole found: Only a couple of mild cases were covered by the study, and larger cohorts that include severe cases with pre-infection samples were considered necessary. Contracting CD4+ clones were located mainly in the CM and EM memory subsets, whereas CD8+ clones were found to be enriched in EMRA. Clones contracting from day 15 to 85 had balanced CD4/CD8 phenotypes, while a second wave expanding from day 15 to 37 was biased towards CD4+. SARS-CoV-2 specificity was not confirmed for the second-wave clones peaking on day 37. The detection of some responding clones in pre-infection memory suggests that pre-existing cross-reactive memory T cells joined the SARS-CoV-2 response.

As regards this clonotype: Its antigen specificity is not known. Base qualities were left out, and no much larger clone turns up one base away.

V ends up 0 bases short and J 4 bases short, with an unmatched junction base count of 2. The germline V gene gives CDR1 as SGHTA and CDR2 as FQGNSA. Including cysteine and phenylalanine, the CDR3 has 15 amino acids. Only the CDR3 region is kept as DNA, spanning 45 bases read in frame from base 1. Rearrangement joined TRBV7-2 to TRBJ2-1; 8 middle bases align to TRBD1. The sequence came from an adult woman who had mild COVID-19 (a few samples of this study predate the infection). The sample titles of this study are shuffled in the database, so cell type and time point are left out; the donor was told from shared clones. The sequenced sample was PBMCs or a T cell subset sorted from them (not recorded which). Here the CDR3 is given as CASSLAGDRYNEQFF. The DNA sequence is TGTGCCAGCAGCTTAGCGGGGGACAGGTACAATGAGCAGTTCTTC.